This T cell receptor (beta chain) derives from a study of cytomegalovirus exposure and HLA in healthy donors. Study outcomes and limitations: Reportedly, TCR beta sequences accurately predicted HLA-A and HLA-B alleles in most subjects. The investigators catalogued 180 or so TCR beta chains as cytomegalovirus-associated. In an earlier analysis, in 587 donors, most V segments appeared productive either ~87% or ~30% of the time. Among CMV-associated TCR beta chains, most appeared HLA-restricted in a later analysis.

This clone was observed a single time. Its specificity is not known. CDR1 is LNHDA, CDR2 SQIVND, per germline (reference sequence). V was shortened by 6 bases and J by 2 bases, with 10 bases between the two germline ends. The CDR3 spans 13 residues. PCR was performed using 60 Vbeta and 13 Jbeta primers. The assay was immunoSEQ multiplex PCR, and TCRdb's table has in-frame clones only and misses some. This table has roughly 98,000 clones, roughly 70% appearing once. The chain is built from TRBV19 and TRBJ1-2, with unresolved D. The sequence was collected from a man aged 45-65 years in good health and CMV-seronegative. Sequencing input: PBMCs. The CDR3 DNA sequence: TGTGCCAGTAGCGGTTGGGAGAACTATGGCTACACCTTC. Translation gives CASSGWENYGYTF.